What follows are 17 T cell receptor beta chains derived from one specimen sequenced in a study of OX40 agonist ivuxolimab in advanced cancers. Using immunoSEQ multiplex PCR, the repertoire was profiled, and TCRdb retains in-frame clones only, with some absent. The sample lists some 76,000 clones; about 89% were seen once. Sequenced material: CD4+ or CD8+ T cells sorted from blood, taken in a trial of the OX40 agonist ivuxolimab. The receptors originated from an adult with an advanced solid tumor such as melanoma, head and neck, liver or kidney cancer.

A note on this clone: This same CDR3 is encoded by further DNA sequences in the sample. V and J are TRBV30 and TRBJ2-5, with D hard to call. Germline CDR1 GTSNPN, CDR2 SVGIG (reference sequence). Between the trimmed V and J ends, which lost 0 bases and 5 bases, there was a span of 10 bases. The CDR3 covers 13 residues. The CDR3 DNA reads TGTGCCTGGAGTGTGGGATACCGGGAGACCCAGTACTTC. Translated: CAWSVGYRETQYF.

This clone was found a few times. The chain recombines TRBV9 with TRBJ2-2; 7 bases agree with TRBD1. V lost 4 bases to trimming and J lost 4 bases; unmatched junction nucleotides: 7. The germline CDR1 and CDR2 sequences are SGDLS and YYNGEE. CDR3 length equals 15 residues. Here the CDR3 DNA reads TGTGCCAGCAGCTCCCGGGACAGCCTCACCGGGGAGCTGTTTTTT. It codes for CASSSRDSLTGELFF.

In DNA, the CDR3 is TGTGCCACCAAGGTCGACGCTACAGATACGCAGTATTTT. Protein: CATKVDATDTQYF. V is TRBV28 and J is TRBJ2-3; D call uncertain. V lost 10 bases to trimming and J lost 3 bases, with 14 bases between them. CDR3 size: 13 residues. Germline V gene lookup returns CDR1 MDHEN and CDR2 SYDVKM.

This chain links TRBV6-1 with TRBJ1-2; D is unclear. This CDR3 is 12 amino acids long. The V end lost 0 bases, the J end lost 8 bases, and 7 bases lay between the germline ends. Germline V lookup: CDR1 MNHNS, CDR2 SASEGT. The CDR3 DNA follows: TGTGCCAGCAGTGAAGCCCGGGAGGGCTACACCTTC. Its protein product is CASSEAREGYTF.

The gene calls are TRBV14 and TRBJ1-2; possible D gene TRBD1, 5 bases. Trimming took 5 bases from V and 3 from J, leaving 16 bases between them. The CDR3 sequence is 15 residues long. CDR1 SGHDN and CDR2 FVKESK come from the germline V gene. CDR3: CASSVRDLKYYGYTF. CDR3 DNA sequence: TGTGCCAGCAGCGTTCGGGACCTTAAGTACTATGGCTACACCTTC.

This chain joins TRBV2 and TRBJ2-7, with D perhaps matching TRBD1 (5 bases). Germline-derived CDR1 and CDR2 are SNHLY and FYNNEI. This CDR3 has 13 amino acids. V lost 4 bases and J lost 7, with 14 bases in between. The CDR3 protein is CASSGGILGEQYF. CDR3 DNA sequence: TGTGCCAGCAGTGGGGGCATCCTCGGGGAGCAGTACTTC.

The V gene is TRBV14, the J gene TRBJ2-1; D gene unclear. This CDR3 has 11 amino acids. V lost 1 base to trimming and J lost 7 bases, with 2 bases between them. Germline V gives CDR1 SGHDN, CDR2 FVKESK. The CDR3 loop is CASSQVNEQFF. CDR3 DNA sequence: TGTGCCAGCAGCCAAGTAAATGAGCAGTTCTTC.

The chain recombines TRBV7-6 with TRBJ1-2; D gene uncertain. Germline lookup yields CDR1 SGHVS and CDR2 FNYEAQ. The CDR3 has 16 residues. The V end was cut by 0 bases, the J end by 3 bases, with 14 bases between. The CDR3 loop is CASSLAGPYEHYGYTF. The CDR3 DNA is TGTGCCAGCAGCTTAGCAGGCCCTTATGAGCACTATGGCTACACCTTC.

This sequence joins TRBV23-1 and TRBJ1-1, with TRBD1 identical over 8 bases. TRBV23-1 is an ORF; its function is uncertain. The trim removed 0 bases at V and 4 bases at J, leaving 10 bases unmatched. This CDR3 has 17 amino acids. DNA for the CDR3: TGCGCCAGCAGTCAATCCGGGGGCGACAGGGGTTCCACTGAAGCTTTCTTT. This gives the protein CASSQSGGDRGSTEAFF.

The chain links TRBV11-2 to TRBJ2-2; 10 bases match TRBD1. After removal of 5 bases from V and 7 bases from J, the junction contained 10 bases not matched to a gene. Germline V gives CDR1 SGHAT, CDR2 FQNNGV. This CDR3 has 16 amino acids. The CDR3, as DNA: TGTGCCAGCAGCCGCTTCCGGGACAGGGGAGGCGGGGAGCTGTTTTTT. Its protein is CASSRFRDRGGGELFF.

This sequence joins TRBV2 and TRBJ2-5; 8 nucleotides align to TRBD1. J gave up 4 bases and V 5 bases, and 3 bases lay outside the gene matches. The CDR3 totals 13 residues. Per germline, CDR1 SNHLY and CDR2 FYNNEI. The CDR3 is CASSWTGRETQYF. The CDR3 DNA sequence: TGTGCCAGCAGTTGGACAGGGAGAGAGACCCAGTACTTC.

This chain joins TRBV6-6 and TRBJ1-2, with a possible D match to TRBD1 (6 bases). The germline V gene has CDR1 MNHNY and CDR2 SVGAGI (reference sequence). V was cut by 2 bases and J by 8 bases, with 12 bases left in between. There are 13 residues in the CDR3. CDR3 protein: CASSYPTGGGYTF. The CDR3 region has the DNA TGTGCCAGCAGTTACCCCACCGGGGGCGGCTACACCTTC.

V gene TRBV7-2 combines with J gene TRBJ2-5; 8 bases fit TRBD2. The CDR3 consists of 16 residues. In germline, CDR1 is SGHTA, CDR2 FQGNSA. V was clipped by 6 bases and J by 4 bases; unmatched bases: 13. The CDR3 loop is CASRPRGGGPSETQYF. The CDR3 region has the DNA TGTGCCAGCAGACCCAGGGGCGGGGGGCCGTCAGAGACCCAGTACTTC.

The rearrangement links TRBV19 to TRBJ2-3; tentative D call: TRBD2 (6 bases). The V end lost 1 base, the J end lost 6 bases, and 8 bases lay between the germline ends. The CDR3 sequence is 13 residues long. The germline V gene has CDR1 LNHDA and CDR2 SQIVND (reference sequence). The CDR3 protein is CASSIGRGDTQYF. CDR3 in DNA: TGTGCCAGTAGTATAGGTCGGGGGGATACGCAGTATTTT.

Comments on this clone: Other DNA sequences in the sample encode the same CDR3. This sequence joins TRBV18 and TRBJ2-3; D ambiguous. The V and J ends lost 0 bases and 6 bases respectively, with 4 bases between them. CDR3 size: 12 residues. Per the germline V gene, CDR1 is KGHSH and CDR2 is LQKENI. CDR3 nucleotide sequence: TGTGCCAGCTCACCACCTTCGGATACGCAGTATTTT. This translates into CASSPPSDTQYF. Drawing the rest from reference TRBV18 and TRBJ2-3, the complete variable domain is NAGVMQNPRHLVRRRGQEARLRCSPMKGHSHVYWYRQLPEEGLKFMVYLQKENIIDESGMPKERFSAEFPKEGPSILRIQQVVRGDSAAYFCASSPPSDTQYFGPGTRLTVL.

V and J are TRBV7-2 and TRBJ1-3; 9 bases align to TRBD1. The V segment lost 1 base and the J segment 0 bases; nucleotides outside the gene matches: 7. CDR1 SGHTA and CDR2 FQGNSA come from the germline V gene. This CDR3 comprises 18 residues. The CDR3 loop reads CASSLVGQGYHSGNTIYF. CDR3 nucleotide sequence: TGTGCCAGCAGCTTAGTGGGACAGGGATACCACTCTGGAAACACCATATATTTT.

The chain recombines TRBV5-1 with TRBJ1-2, with D perhaps matching TRBD1 (5 bases). With 4 bases removed from V and 6 bases from J, the gap between germline ends came to 16 bases. This CDR3 spans 14 amino acids. Per the germline V gene, CDR1 is SGHRS and CDR2 is YFSETQ. CDR3 bases: TGCGCCAGCAGCCTGGGAGGGACGAGGAATGGCTACACCTTC. This translates into CASSLGGTRNGYTF. Full variable domain (rest looked up from reference TRBV5-1 and TRBJ1-2): KAGVTQTPRYLIKTRGQQVTLSCSPISGHRSVSWYQQTPGQGLQFLFEYFSETQRNKGNFPGRFSGRQFSNSRSEMNVSTLELGDSALYLCASSLGGTRNGYTFGSGTRLTVV.